A selection of T cell receptor beta chains follows, all from one sample in a study of Graves' ophthalmopathy and Graves' hyperthyroidism. TCRdb re-analysed the multiplex PCR reads in MiXCR, keeping a single row per CDR3 protein. The table records about 220,000 distinct CDR3 sequences, about 22% of them present only once. Specimen: peripheral blood. These receptors all come from a woman in her 50s with Graves' ophthalmopathy. Each CDR3 is given with its conserved first and last residue.

v_gene	CDR3aa
TRBV7-2	CASSYGTIHQETQYF
TRBV7-2	CASSLAGWTSYEQYF
TRBV7-9	CASSYLGFEQYF
TRBV20-1	CSAPGRDRVPETQYF
TRBV10-3	CAISDSFSGANYGYTF
TRBV30	CAWRGRGMETQYF
TRBV11-1	CASSLGRGRDGAFF
TRBV6-2/TRBV6-3	CASSESGELFF
TRBV19	CASKKGQGLSGNTIYF
TRBV28	CASRAQRAVETQYF
TRBV3-1	CASSFYTGQQETQYF
TRBV5-1	CASSGTGFDSYEQYF
TRBV11-2	CASSLERLAGGRSEQYF
TRBV19	CASSRAGGYGYTF
TRBV24-1	CARGDPGQGTTGELFF
TRBV28	CASSFQSGGVETQYF
TRBV5-1	CASSLGGTSLYEQYF
TRBV7-2	CASSLEYGAYEQYF
TRBV10-3	CAISEGTGQGGYTF
TRBV12-3/TRBV12-4	CASSLLGSGNTIYF
TRBV11-1	CASITTGPASTDTQYF
TRBV11-1	CASSHRLGLRQTKETQYF
TRBV11-2	CASSLGGSGNTIYF
TRBV18	CASSPRRQDYEQYF
TRBV19	CASSVDGAHGANVLTF
TRBV29-1	CSVVGGFHEQYF
TRBV19	CASRPGTGWLAGLYEQYF
TRBV12-3/TRBV12-4	CASRLATVYHQPQHF
TRBV2	CASSERRNQPQHF
TRBV5-1	CASSSKGGGDTEAFF
TRBV24-1	CATSDEIHEQYF
TRBV6-5	CASSYGTLYGYTF
TRBV20-1	CSAREAGVRETQYF
TRBV10-3	CAISERAGGAYEQYF
TRBV6-5	CASSPGIAKNIQYF
TRBV6-1	CATKRTGGPIEQYF
TRBV7-2	CASSLAKAGGNQPQHF
TRBV2	CASSGGFAGGSGGEAFF
TRBV7-6	CASSFQGPDYEQYF